This T cell receptor (beta chain) was obtained from a study of PD-1 blockade in mismatch repair-deficient tumors. The overall study: Enrolled about 2013-2016, patients had progressing, pretreated mismatch repair-deficient cancers of over nine types. Study-level results: Tumor-resident clones, often undetectable pretreatment in blood, expanded then contracted after pembrolizumab.

With 5 bases removed from V and 4 bases from J, the gap between germline ends came to 14 bases. Germline CDR1 and CDR2: MNHEY and SMNVEV (reference sequence). The CDR3 runs 14 residues. Sequencing used immunoSEQ multiplex PCR; TCRdb keeps in-frame clones, though not all of them. The data show approximately 25,000 clones, 65% to 85% seen once. TCR sequencing covered three patients who responded to pembrolizumab. Remarks on this clone: Its antigen remains unidentified.

The sample here was peripheral blood, taken 12 weeks after starting pembrolizumab. This receptor was identified in an adult with mismatch repair-deficient cancer. The gene calls are TRBV27 and TRBJ1-2, with D possibly TRBD1 on 6 matching bases. Here the CDR3 reads CASSVQGWGYGYTF. The CDR3 DNA reads as TGTGCCAGCAGTGTACAGGGATGGGGCTATGGCTACACCTTC.